This T cell receptor beta chain emerged from a study of PD-1 blockade in classical Hodgkin lymphoma. Overall study findings and caveats: The origin of the repertoire differences remains undefined, with disease activity or prior therapy as possible causes. Baseline TCR diversity was reportedly lower in newly diagnosed patients than healthy donors.

Data came from immunoSEQ multiplex PCR; TCRdb stores just in-frame clones and leaves some out. The sample has about 9,300 clones; more than 85% are singletons. The sample's time point: newly diagnosed, previously untreated cHL patient sample. The authors enriched CD8+ T cells from thawed PBMCs via magnetic negative selection. Comparators were PBMCs taken from newly diagnosed, untreated classical Hodgkin lymphoma. Points on this clone: Its target is not known.

CDR1 is SGHAT and CDR2 is FQNNGV in the germline V gene. The V and J ends lost 3 bases and 0 bases respectively, with 11 bases between them. The CDR3 contains 16 residues. Sequencing input: CD8+ T cells from blood. The chain carries TRBV11-2 and TRBJ2-2; D uncertain. The TCR sequence derives from a human donor with classical Hodgkin lymphoma. The CDR3 DNA is TGTGCCAGCAGCTTTTCGGGCAGTGCGAACACCGGGGAGCTGTTTTTT. Protein sequence: CASSFSGSANTGELFF.